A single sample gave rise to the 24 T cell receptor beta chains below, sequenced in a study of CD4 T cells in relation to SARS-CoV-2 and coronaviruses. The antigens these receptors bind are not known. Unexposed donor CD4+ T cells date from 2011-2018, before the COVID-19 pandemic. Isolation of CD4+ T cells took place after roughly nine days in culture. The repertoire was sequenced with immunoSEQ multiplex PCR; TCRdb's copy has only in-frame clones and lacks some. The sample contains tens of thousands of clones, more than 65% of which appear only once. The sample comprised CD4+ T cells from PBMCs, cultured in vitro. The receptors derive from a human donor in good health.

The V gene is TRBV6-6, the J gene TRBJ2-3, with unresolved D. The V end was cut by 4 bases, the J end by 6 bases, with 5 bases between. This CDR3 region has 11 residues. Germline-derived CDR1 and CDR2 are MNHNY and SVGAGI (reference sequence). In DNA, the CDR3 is TGTGCCAGCAGTTGGGCGGATACGCAGTATTTT. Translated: CASSWADTQYF.

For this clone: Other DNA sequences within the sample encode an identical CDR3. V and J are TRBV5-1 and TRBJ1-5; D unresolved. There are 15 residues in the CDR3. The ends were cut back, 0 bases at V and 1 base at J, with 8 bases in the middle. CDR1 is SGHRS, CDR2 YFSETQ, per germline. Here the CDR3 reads CASSLEGLSNQPQHF. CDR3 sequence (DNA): TGCGCCAGCAGCTTGGAAGGTCTCAGCAATCAGCCCCAGCATTTT. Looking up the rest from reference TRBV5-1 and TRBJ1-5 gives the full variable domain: KAGVTQTPRYLIKTRGQQVTLSCSPISGHRSVSWYQQTPGQGLQFLFEYFSETQRNKGNFPGRFSGRQFSNSRSEMNVSTLELGDSALYLCASSLEGLSNQPQHFGDGTRLSIL.

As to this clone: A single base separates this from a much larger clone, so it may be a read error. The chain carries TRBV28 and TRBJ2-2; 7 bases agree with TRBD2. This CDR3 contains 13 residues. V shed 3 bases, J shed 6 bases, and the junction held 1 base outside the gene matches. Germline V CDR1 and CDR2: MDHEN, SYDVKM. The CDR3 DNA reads TGTGCCAGCAGTTTGGGGGGGTCCGGGGAGCTGTTTTTT. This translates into CASSLGGSGELFF. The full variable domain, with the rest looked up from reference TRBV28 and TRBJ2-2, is DVKVTQSSRYLVKRTGEKVFLECVQDMDHENMFWYRQDPGLGLRLIYFSYDVKMKEKGDIPEGYSVSREKKERFSLILESASTNQTSMYLCASSLGGSGELFFGEGSRLTVL.

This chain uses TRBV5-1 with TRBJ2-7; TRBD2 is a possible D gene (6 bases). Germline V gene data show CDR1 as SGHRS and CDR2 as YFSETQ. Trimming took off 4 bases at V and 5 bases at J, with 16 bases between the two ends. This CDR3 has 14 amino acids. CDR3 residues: CASSDVGGYDEQYF. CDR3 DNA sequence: TGCGCCAGCAGCGACGTTGGAGGGTATGACGAGCAGTACTTC.

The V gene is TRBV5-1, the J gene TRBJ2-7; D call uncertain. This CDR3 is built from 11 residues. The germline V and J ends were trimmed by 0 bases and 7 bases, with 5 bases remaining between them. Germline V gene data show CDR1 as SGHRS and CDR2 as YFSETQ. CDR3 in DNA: TGCGCCAGCAGCTTGGAGACAGAGCAGTACTTC. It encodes CASSLETEQYF.

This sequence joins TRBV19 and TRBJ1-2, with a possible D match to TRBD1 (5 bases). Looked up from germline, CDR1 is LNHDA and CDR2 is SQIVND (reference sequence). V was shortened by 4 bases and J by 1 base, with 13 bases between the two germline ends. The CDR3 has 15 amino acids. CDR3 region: CASSKTGTGNYGYTF. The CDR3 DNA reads TGTGCCAGTAGTAAAACCGGGACGGGTAACTATGGCTACACCTTC. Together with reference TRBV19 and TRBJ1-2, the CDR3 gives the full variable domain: DGGITQSPKYLFRKEGQNVTLSCEQNLNHDAMYWYRQDPGQGLRLIYYSQIVNDFQKGDIAEGYSVSREKKESFPLTVTSAQKNPTAFYLCASSKTGTGNYGYTFGSGTRLTVV.

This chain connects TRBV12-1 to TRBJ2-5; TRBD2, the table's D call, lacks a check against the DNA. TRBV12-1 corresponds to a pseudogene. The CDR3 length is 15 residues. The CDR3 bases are TGTGCCAGCAGCCCCAAGTACCTATACCAAGAGACCCAGTACTTC. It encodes CASSPKYLYQETQYF.

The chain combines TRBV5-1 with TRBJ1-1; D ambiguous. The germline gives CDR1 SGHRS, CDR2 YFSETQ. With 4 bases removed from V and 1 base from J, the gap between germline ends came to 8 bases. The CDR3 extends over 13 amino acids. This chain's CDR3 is CASSTSSNTEAFF. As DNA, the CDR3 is TGCGCCAGCAGCACCAGTTCGAACACTGAAGCTTTCTTT. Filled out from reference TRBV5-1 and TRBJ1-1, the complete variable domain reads KAGVTQTPRYLIKTRGQQVTLSCSPISGHRSVSWYQQTPGQGLQFLFEYFSETQRNKGNFPGRFSGRQFSNSRSEMNVSTLELGDSALYLCASSTSSNTEAFFGQGTRLTVV.

CDR3 residues: CAISAGQVNYGYTF. In nucleotides, the CDR3 is TGTGCCATCAGTGCCGGACAGGTTAACTATGGCTACACCTTC. The chain links TRBV10-3 to TRBJ1-2; 7 nucleotides align to TRBD1. This CDR3 comprises 14 residues. Germline V CDR1 and CDR2: ENHRY, SYGVKD. Trimming at V came to 4 bases and at J to 1 base, leaving 3 bases not matched to a gene.

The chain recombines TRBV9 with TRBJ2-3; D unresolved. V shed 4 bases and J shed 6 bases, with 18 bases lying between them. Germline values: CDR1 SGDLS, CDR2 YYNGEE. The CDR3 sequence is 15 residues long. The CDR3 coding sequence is TGTGCCAGCAGCCGGACCTATGGGTCGGCGGATACGCAGTATTTT. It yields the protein CASSRTYGSADTQYF.

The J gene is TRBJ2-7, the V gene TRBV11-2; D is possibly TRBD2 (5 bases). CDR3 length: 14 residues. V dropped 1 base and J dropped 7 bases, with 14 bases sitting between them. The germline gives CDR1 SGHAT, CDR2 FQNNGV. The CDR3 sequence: CASSLGGSPGEQYF. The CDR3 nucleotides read TGTGCCAGCAGCTTAGGAGGGTCTCCGGGTGAGCAGTACTTC.

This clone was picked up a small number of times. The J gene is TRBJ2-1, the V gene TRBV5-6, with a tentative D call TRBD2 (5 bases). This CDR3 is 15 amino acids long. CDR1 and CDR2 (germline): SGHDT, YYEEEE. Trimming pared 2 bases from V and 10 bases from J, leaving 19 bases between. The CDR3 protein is CASSFSAAPREEQFF. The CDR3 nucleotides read TGTGCCAGCAGCTTTTCCGCGGCCCCTCGGGAAGAGCAGTTCTTC.

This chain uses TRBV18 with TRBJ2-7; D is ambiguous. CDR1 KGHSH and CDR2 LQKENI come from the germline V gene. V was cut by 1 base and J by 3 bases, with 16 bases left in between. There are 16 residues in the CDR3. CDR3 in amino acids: CASSPRASSPYYEQYF. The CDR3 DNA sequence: TGTGCCAGCTCACCACGGGCTTCAAGTCCGTACTACGAGCAGTACTTC.

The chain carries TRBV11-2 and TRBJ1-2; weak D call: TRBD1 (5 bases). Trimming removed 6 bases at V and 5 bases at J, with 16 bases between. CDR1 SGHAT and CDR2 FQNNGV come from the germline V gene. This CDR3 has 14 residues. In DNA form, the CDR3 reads TGTGCCAGCAGAAAGGCCGGGACGGAGTATGGCTACACCTTC. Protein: CASRKAGTEYGYTF.

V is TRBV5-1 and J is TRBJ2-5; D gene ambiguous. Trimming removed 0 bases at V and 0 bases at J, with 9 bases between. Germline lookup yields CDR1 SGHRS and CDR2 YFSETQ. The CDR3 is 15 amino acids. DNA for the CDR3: TGCGCCAGCAGCTTGGTAGACGGAAACCAAGAGACCCAGTACTTC. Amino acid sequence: CASSLVDGNQETQYF.

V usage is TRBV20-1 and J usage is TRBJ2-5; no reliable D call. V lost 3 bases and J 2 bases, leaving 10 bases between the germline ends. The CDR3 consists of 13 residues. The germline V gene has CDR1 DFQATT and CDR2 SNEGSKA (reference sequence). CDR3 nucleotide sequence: TGCAGTGCTAGTATAACGGATCAAGAGACCCAGTACTTC. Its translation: CSASITDQETQYF.

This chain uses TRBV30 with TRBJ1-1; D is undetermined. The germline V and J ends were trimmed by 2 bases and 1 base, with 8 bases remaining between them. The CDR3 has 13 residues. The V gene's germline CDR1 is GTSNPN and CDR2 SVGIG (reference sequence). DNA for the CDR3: TGTGCCTGGAGTCCGTGGTCGAACACTGAAGCTTTCTTT. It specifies CAWSPWSNTEAFF.

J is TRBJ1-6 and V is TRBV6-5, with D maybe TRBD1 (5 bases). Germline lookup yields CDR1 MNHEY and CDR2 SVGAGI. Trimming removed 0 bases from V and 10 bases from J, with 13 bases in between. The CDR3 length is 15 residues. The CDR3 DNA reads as TGTGCCAGCAGTTACTCCAGGGAAGGGCACTCACCCCTCCACTTT. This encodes CASSYSREGHSPLHF.

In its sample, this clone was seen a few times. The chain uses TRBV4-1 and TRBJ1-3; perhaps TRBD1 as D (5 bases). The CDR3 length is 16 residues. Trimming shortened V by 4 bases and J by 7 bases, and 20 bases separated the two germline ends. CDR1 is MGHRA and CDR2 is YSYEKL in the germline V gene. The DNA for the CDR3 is TGCGCCAGCAGCCTCAGTGGGGCGGTCCCCATTAACACCATATATTTT. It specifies CASSLSGAVPINTIYF.

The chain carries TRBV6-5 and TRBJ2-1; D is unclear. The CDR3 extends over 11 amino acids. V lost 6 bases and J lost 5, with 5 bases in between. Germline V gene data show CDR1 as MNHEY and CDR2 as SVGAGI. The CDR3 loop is CASRRNNEQFF. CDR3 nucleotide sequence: TGTGCCAGCAGGAGAAACAATGAGCAGTTCTTC.

CDR3 nucleotides: TGTGCCAGCAGCGTAGTGGCTAGCGGGGGGACGCCCCAGTACTTC. Translation gives CASSVVASGGTPQYF. This rearrangement joins TRBV9 to TRBJ2-5; 11 bases map to TRBD2. CDR1 and CDR2 from the germline V gene are SGDLS and YYNGEE. The CDR3 is 15 residues long. V lost 0 bases to trimming and J lost 9 bases; unmatched junction nucleotides: 7.

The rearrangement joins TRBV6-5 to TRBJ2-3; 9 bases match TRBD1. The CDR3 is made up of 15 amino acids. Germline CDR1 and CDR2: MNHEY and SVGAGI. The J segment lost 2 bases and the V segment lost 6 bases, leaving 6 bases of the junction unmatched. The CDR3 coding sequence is TGTGCCAGCAGCAGGACAGGGGCAAACACAGATACGCAGTATTTT. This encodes CASSRTGANTDTQYF.

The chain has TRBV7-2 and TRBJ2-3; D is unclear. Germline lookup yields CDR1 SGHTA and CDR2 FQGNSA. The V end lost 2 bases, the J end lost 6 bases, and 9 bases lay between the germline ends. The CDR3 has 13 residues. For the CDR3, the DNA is TGTGCCAGCAGCTTACTATCTGGCGATACGCAGTATTTT. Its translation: CASSLLSGDTQYF. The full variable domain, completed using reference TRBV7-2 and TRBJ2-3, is GAGVSQSPSNKVTEKGKDVELRCDPISGHTALYWYRQSLGQGLEFLIYFQGNSAPDKSGLPSDRFSAERTGGSVSTLTIQRTQQEDSAVYLCASSLLSGDTQYFGPGTRLTVL.

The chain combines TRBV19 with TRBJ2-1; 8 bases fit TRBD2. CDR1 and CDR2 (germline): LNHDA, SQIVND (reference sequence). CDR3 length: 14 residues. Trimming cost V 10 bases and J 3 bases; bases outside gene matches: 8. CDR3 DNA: TGTGCCACTTCCGAGCGGGAGAGCTACAATGAGCAGTTCTTC. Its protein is CATSERESYNEQFF.